One sample yielded the 24 T cell receptor beta chains listed below, sequenced in a study of T-cell reconstitution after alpha-beta-depleted transplantation in children (dated by TCRdb to 2015 to 2016). Library creation used PCR. These reads were obtained on an Illumina HiSeq 2500. TCR library preparation used molecular barcoding, with unique molecular identifiers applied to normalize quantification of the TCRbeta repertoire. The raw public reads went through TCRdb reprocessing: fastp at Q25, MiXCR clone calling, in-frame beta chains kept. Merged by CDR3 protein, the rows form single entries marked with the most common genes and DNA. The sample records over 550,000 distinct CDR3 sequences, under 12% of which are singletons. The top ten clones comprise about 4% of the sample. This material consisted of PBMCs from the stem cell graft donor, taken from the stem cell graft. The receptor set was obtained from a human donor who donated a stem cell graft to a child with acute myeloid leukemia.

This clonotype was found a few times. V and J are TRBV12-3 or TRBV12-4 and TRBJ2-1; 9 bases agree with TRBD1. This CDR3 spans 16 amino acids. After removal of 6 bases from V and 0 bases from J, the junction contained 6 bases not matched to a gene. For the CDR3, the DNA is TGTGCCAGCAGCCTTATGACAGGGGGCTCCTACAATGAGCAGTTCTTC. It encodes CASSLMTGGSYNEQFF.

This clonotype was seen many times. The chain has TRBV24-1 and TRBJ2-3; TRBD2 matches at 11 bases. This CDR3 comprises 16 residues. Trimming at V came to 3 bases and at J to 8 bases, leaving 9 bases not matched to a gene. CDR1 is KGHDR, CDR2 SFDVKD, per germline. The CDR3 sequence is CATSDRSGRAFGTQYF. DNA of the CDR3: TGTGCCACCAGTGATCGTAGCGGGAGGGCCTTTGGTACGCAGTATTTT.

This clonotype was observed at least ten times. This chain connects TRBV6-2 or TRBV6-3 to TRBJ2-5; TRBD2 might be the D (6 bases). Trimming shortened V by 0 bases and J by 4 bases, and 9 bases separated the two germline ends. The germline gives CDR1 MNHEY, CDR2 SVGEGT. CDR3 length: 14 residues. CDR3 residues: CASSYSSGRETQYF. The CDR3 DNA follows: TGTGCCAGCAGTTACTCGTCCGGGAGAGAGACCCAGTACTTC.

This clonotype was seen ten or more times. The chain uses TRBV20-1 and TRBJ2-7; 10 nucleotides align to TRBD2. Germline CDR1 DFQATT, CDR2 SNEGSKA (reference sequence). The trim removed 0 bases at V and 4 bases at J, leaving 3 bases unmatched. The CDR3 covers 14 residues. The CDR3 spells CSARDLAGDYEQYF. In DNA, the CDR3 is TGCAGTGCTAGAGACCTAGCGGGAGATTACGAGCAGTACTTC.

The genes are TRBV3-1 and TRBJ2-7; tentative D call: TRBD1 (5 bases). Per germline, CDR1 LGHDT and CDR2 YNNKEL (reference sequence). With 5 bases removed from V and 1 base from J, the gap between germline ends came to 6 bases. The CDR3 spans 12 residues. The CDR3 loop reads CASSKGSYEQYF. CDR3 in DNA: TGTGCCAGCAGCAAGGGGTCCTACGAGCAGTACTTC.

This clonotype occurred a few times. V gene TRBV12-3 or TRBV12-4 combines with J gene TRBJ1-5; D might be TRBD1 (5 bases). Trimming stripped 4 bases from V and 3 bases from J, with 7 bases between. The CDR3 runs to 13 residues. This CDR3 reads CASSSGANQPQHF. The CDR3 DNA reads TGTGCCAGCAGTTCCGGGGCCAATCAGCCCCAGCATTTT.

This clonotype was counted at least ten times. V is TRBV4-2 and J is TRBJ2-1; possible D gene TRBD2, 5 bases. The CDR3 is 15 residues long. Trimming shortened V by 4 bases and J by 4 bases, and 14 bases separated the two germline ends. Germline CDR1 is LGHNA and CDR2 is YNFKEQ. The CDR3, as DNA: TGTGCCAGCAGCCTCTCTAGCTCCGAATACAATGAGCAGTTCTTC. Amino acid sequence: CASSLSSSEYNEQFF.

The CDR3 region is CSVSLPNRGMNTEAFF. CDR3 bases: TGCAGTGTTTCTCTTCCTAACAGGGGGATGAACACTGAAGCTTTCTTT. This chain connects TRBV20-1 to TRBJ1-1, with 8 bases that match TRBD1. The trim removed 7 bases at V and 0 bases at J, leaving 13 bases unmatched. Germline V gene lookup returns CDR1 DFQATT and CDR2 SNEGSKA (reference sequence). The CDR3 spans 16 residues.

This clonotype was observed many times. This chain links TRBV20-1 with TRBJ2-1; possible D gene TRBD2, 5 bases. This CDR3 is 11 amino acids long. Trimming cost V 5 bases and J 13 bases, with 15 bases left between them. CDR1 and CDR2 (germline): DFQATT, SNEGSKA (reference sequence). CDR3 residues: CSAGPGGRQFF. The CDR3, as DNA: TGCAGTGCTGGCCCCGGCGGGCGACAGTTCTTC.

This clonotype was seen only a few times. This sequence joins TRBV20-1 and TRBJ1-2; D not resolved. The CDR3 consists of 14 residues. Per germline, CDR1 DFQATT and CDR2 SNEGSKA (reference sequence). V was trimmed by 0 bases and J by 4 bases, leaving 12 bases between them. The CDR3 protein is CSARDLPGPYGYTF. The CDR3 region has the DNA TGCAGTGCTAGAGATCTGCCTGGGCCCTATGGCTACACCTTC.

This clonotype came up a few times. The chain has TRBV27 and TRBJ2-1; 7 positions agree with TRBD2. Per the germline V gene, CDR1 is MNHEY and CDR2 is SMNVEV (reference sequence). After removal of 3 bases from V and 8 bases from J, the junction contained 7 bases not matched to a gene. The CDR3 is made up of 14 amino acids. CDR3 coding DNA: TGTGCCAGCAGTTTGGGAGGGCCTAGGGATGAGCAGTTCTTC. Its protein is CASSLGGPRDEQFF.

This clonotype was detected a few times. The rearrangement uses TRBV5-1 and TRBJ2-1; D gene uncertain. V was cut by 0 bases and J by 7 bases, with 8 bases left in between. The CDR3 contains 13 residues. CDR1 SGHRS and CDR2 YFSETQ come from the germline V gene. CDR3 in amino acids: CASSLVYRNEQFF. The CDR3 region has the DNA TGCGCCAGCAGCTTGGTTTACCGAAATGAGCAGTTCTTC.

This clonotype was recorded many times. Here the CDR3 DNA reads TGTGCCAGCAGCCCAGGGACTAGCGGCGATTCCTACAATGAGCAGTTCTTC. Protein sequence: CASSPGTSGDSYNEQFF. The chain is built from TRBV4-2 and TRBJ2-1, with 11 bases fitting TRBD2. The CDR3 totals 17 residues. Trimming cost V 4 bases and J 1 base; bases outside gene matches: 6. Germline loops: CDR1 LGHNA, CDR2 YNFKEQ.

This chain connects TRBV6-5 to TRBJ2-5; 12 nucleotides match TRBD1. From germline, CDR1 is MNHEY and CDR2 SVGAGI. The CDR3 sequence is 17 residues long. With V trimmed by 0 bases and J by 5 bases, 7 bases remained unmatched. The CDR3 nucleotides are TGTGCCAGCAGTTACTCGTCCGGGACAGGGGGCGAGGAGACCCAGTACTTC. It specifies CASSYSSGTGGEETQYF.

This clonotype was seen more than once but under ten times. V is TRBV20-1 and J is TRBJ2-1; 7 nucleotides match TRBD2. Per germline, CDR1 DFQATT and CDR2 SNEGSKA (reference sequence). This CDR3 contains 14 residues. The junction had 8 bases not matched to a gene; V was cut back by 5 bases and J by 4 bases. The CDR3 region is CSAPGDYLYNEQFF. The CDR3 DNA follows: TGCAGTGCTCCCGGGGACTACCTTTACAATGAGCAGTTCTTC.

The chain recombines TRBV4-2 with TRBJ2-5, with TRBD2 matching 8 bases. Germline CDR1 LGHNA, CDR2 YNFKEQ. There are 18 residues in the CDR3. Trimming at V came to 1 base and at J to 2 bases, leaving 12 bases not matched to a gene. CDR3 DNA: TGTGCCAGCAGCCAAGTGGCCCTCGGACTAGCAGATCAAGAGACCCAGTACTTC. It codes for CASSQVALGLADQETQYF.

This rearrangement joins TRBV7-8 to TRBJ2-7; D is unclear. The CDR3 totals 11 residues. V lost 5 bases and J 5 bases, leaving 7 bases between the germline ends. Germline assignment: CDR1 SGHVS and CDR2 FQNEAQ. Here the CDR3 reads CASSRSHEQYF. The DNA for the CDR3 is TGTGCCAGCAGCCGTAGCCACGAGCAGTACTTC.

In its sample, this clonotype was seen many times. The chain joins TRBV5-6 to TRBJ2-7, with 7 positions matching TRBD2. The ends lost 4 bases at V and 3 bases at J; junction bases unmatched: 13. The germline V gene has CDR1 SGHDT and CDR2 YYEEEE. The CDR3 covers 16 residues. For the CDR3, the DNA is TGTGCCAGCAGCCTACGTTTGTTGCCTAGCGGCTACGAGCAGTACTTC. Translating gives CASSLRLLPSGYEQYF.

The chain is built from TRBV11-2 and TRBJ2-1; D may be TRBD2 (5 bases). This CDR3 is 16 amino acids long. Trimming left V 3 bases short and J 0 bases short, with 12 bases between. Germline CDR1 reads SGHAT; CDR2 reads FQNNGV. CDR3 coding DNA: TGTGCCAGCAGCTTTCGAAAGGGAGACTCCTACAATGAGCAGTTCTTC. This sequence encodes CASSFRKGDSYNEQFF.

The genes are TRBV10-3 and TRBJ2-1; 7 nucleotides agree with TRBD1. The length of the CDR3 is 17 residues. Germline loops: CDR1 ENHRY, CDR2 SYGVKD. V shed 9 bases, J shed 0 bases, and the junction held 14 bases outside the gene matches. The CDR3 sequence is CAIDTGASGSSYNEQFF. As DNA, the CDR3 is TGTGCCATAGACACAGGGGCGTCAGGGAGCTCCTACAATGAGCAGTTCTTC.

This clonotype was seen repeatedly, ten times or more. The V call is TRBV20-1, the J call TRBJ2-2; TRBD2 agrees at 7 bases. Germline V gene sequence: CDR1 DFQATT, CDR2 SNEGSKA (reference sequence). The trim removed 3 bases at V and 4 bases at J, leaving 5 bases unmatched. The CDR3 totals 14 residues. CDR3 amino acids: CSASDGRPTGELFF. The DNA of the CDR3 is TGCAGTGCTAGTGACGGGAGGCCCACCGGGGAGCTGTTTTTT.

V gene TRBV5-1 combines with J gene TRBJ2-7, with 13 bases aligning to TRBD2. The CDR3 is made up of 16 amino acids. Germline CDR1 SGHRS, CDR2 YFSETQ. V was clipped by 3 bases and J by 2 bases; unmatched bases: 5. The CDR3, as DNA: TGCGCCAGCAGCTATGGACTAGCGGGAGAAGCCTACGAGCAGTACTTC. It yields the protein CASSYGLAGEAYEQYF. Drawing the rest from reference TRBV5-1 and TRBJ2-7, the complete variable domain is KAGVTQTPRYLIKTRGQQVTLSCSPISGHRSVSWYQQTPGQGLQFLFEYFSETQRNKGNFPGRFSGRQFSNSRSEMNVSTLELGDSALYLCASSYGLAGEAYEQYFGPGTRLTVT.

The V and J genes are TRBV7-8 and TRBJ2-7; D is perhaps TRBD2 (6 bases). The V gene's germline CDR1 is SGHVS and CDR2 FQNEAQ. This CDR3 region has 17 residues. The ends were cut back, 5 bases at V and 0 bases at J, with 20 bases in the middle. The CDR3 bases are TGTGCCAGCAGCCCACCCGGTGCAGCGGGCAACTCCTACGAGCAGTACTTC. Its translation is CASSPPGAAGNSYEQYF.

A few counts support this clonotype. The rearrangement links TRBV2 to TRBJ2-5; the D gene is possibly TRBD2 (5 bases). This CDR3 region has 13 residues. The V end lost 3 bases, the J end lost 4 bases, and 9 bases lay between the germline ends. Per germline, CDR1 SNHLY and CDR2 FYNNEI. CDR3 DNA sequence: TGTGCCAGCAGTGATTTGGCGGGAGAGACCCAGTACTTC. Protein sequence: CASSDLAGETQYF. Complete variable domain (other parts from reference TRBV2 and TRBJ2-5): EPEVTQTPSHQVTQMGQEVILRCVPISNHLYFYWYRQILGQKVEFLVSFYNNEISEKSEIFDDQFSVERPDGSNFTLKIRSTKLEDSAMYFCASSDLAGETQYFGPGTRLLVL.